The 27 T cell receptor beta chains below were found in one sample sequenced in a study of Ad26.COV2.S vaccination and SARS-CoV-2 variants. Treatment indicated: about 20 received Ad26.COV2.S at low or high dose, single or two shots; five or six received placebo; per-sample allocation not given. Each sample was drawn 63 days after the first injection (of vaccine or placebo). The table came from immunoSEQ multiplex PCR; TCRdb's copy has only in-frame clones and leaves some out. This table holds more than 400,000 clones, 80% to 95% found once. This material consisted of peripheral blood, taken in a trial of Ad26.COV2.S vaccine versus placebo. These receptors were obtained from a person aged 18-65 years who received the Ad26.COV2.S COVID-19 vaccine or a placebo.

The CDR3 sequence is CASSYIGVTLPGELFF. CDR3 sequence (DNA): TGTGCCAGCAGCTATATAGGGGTGACATTGCCCGGGGAGCTGTTTTTT. This chain joins TRBV5-4 and TRBJ2-2; D possibly corresponds to TRBD1 (5 bases). Trimming stripped 3 bases from V and 6 bases from J, with 18 bases between. CDR3 length equals 16 residues. Germline V gives CDR1 SGHNT, CDR2 YYREEE (reference sequence).

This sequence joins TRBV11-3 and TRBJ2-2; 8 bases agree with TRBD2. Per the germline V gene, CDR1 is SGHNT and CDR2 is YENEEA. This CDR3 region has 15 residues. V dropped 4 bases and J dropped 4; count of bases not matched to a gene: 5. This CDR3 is CASSSTSGLTGELFF. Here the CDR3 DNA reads TGTGCCAGCAGCTCCACTAGCGGCCTCACCGGGGAGCTGTTTTTT.

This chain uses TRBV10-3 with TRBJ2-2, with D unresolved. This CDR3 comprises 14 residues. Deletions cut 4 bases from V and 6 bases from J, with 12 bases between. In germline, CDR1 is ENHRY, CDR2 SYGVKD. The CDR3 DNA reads TGTGCCATCAGTGGCGACGGGTTTTCCGGGGAGCTGTTTTTT. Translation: CAISGDGFSGELFF.

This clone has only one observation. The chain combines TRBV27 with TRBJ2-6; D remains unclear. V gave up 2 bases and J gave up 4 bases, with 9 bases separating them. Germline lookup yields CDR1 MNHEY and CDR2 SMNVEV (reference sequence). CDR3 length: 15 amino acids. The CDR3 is CASSLIGNGANVLTF. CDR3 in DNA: TGTGCCAGCAGTTTAATAGGGAACGGGGCCAACGTCCTGACTTTC.

The CDR3 region has the DNA TGTGCCATCGGACACGACTACGGCCACGAGCAGTACTTC. Encoded protein: CAIGHDYGHEQYF. The chain links TRBV10-3 to TRBJ2-7, with D perhaps matching TRBD1 or TRBD2 (5 bases each). Germline V lookup: CDR1 ENHRY, CDR2 SYGVKD. The CDR3 runs 13 residues. V was trimmed by 8 bases and J by 5 bases, leaving 16 bases between them.

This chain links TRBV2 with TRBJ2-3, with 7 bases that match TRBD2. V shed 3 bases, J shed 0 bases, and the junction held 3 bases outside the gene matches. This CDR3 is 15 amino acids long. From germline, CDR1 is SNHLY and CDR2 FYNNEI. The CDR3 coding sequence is TGTGCCAGCAGTGACAATAGCGGGAGCACAGATACGCAGTATTTT. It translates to CASSDNSGSTDTQYF.

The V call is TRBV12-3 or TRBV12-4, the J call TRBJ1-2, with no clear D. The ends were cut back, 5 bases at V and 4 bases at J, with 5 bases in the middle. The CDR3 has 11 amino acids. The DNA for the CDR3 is TGTGCCAGCAGTGTCAGCTATGGCTACACCTTC. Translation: CASSVSYGYTF.

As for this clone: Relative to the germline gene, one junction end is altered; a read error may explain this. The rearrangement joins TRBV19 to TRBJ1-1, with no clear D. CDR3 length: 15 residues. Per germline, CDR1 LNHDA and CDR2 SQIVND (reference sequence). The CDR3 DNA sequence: TGTGCCAGTAGTCTAGATCGCCGGGGGAACACTGAAGCTTTCTTT. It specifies CASSLDRRGNTEAFF.

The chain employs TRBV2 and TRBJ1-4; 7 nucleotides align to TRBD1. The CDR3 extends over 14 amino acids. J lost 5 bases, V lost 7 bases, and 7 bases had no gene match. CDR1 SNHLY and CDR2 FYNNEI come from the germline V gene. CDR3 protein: CASTRDRGNEKLFF. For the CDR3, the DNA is TGTGCCAGCACCAGGGACAGAGGAAATGAAAAACTGTTTTTT.

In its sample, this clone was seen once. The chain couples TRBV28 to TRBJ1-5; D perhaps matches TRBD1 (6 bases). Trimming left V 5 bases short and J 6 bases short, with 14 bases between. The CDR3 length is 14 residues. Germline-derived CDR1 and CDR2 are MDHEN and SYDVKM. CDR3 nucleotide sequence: TGTGCCAGCAGTCTGGGGGGGGGCGTTCAGCCCCAGCATTTT. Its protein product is CASSLGGGVQPQHF.

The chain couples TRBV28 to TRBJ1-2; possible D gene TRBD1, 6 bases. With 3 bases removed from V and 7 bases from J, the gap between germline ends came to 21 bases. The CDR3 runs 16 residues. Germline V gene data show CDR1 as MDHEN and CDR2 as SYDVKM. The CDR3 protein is CASSLAGDVVGSGYTF. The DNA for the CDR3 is TGTGCCAGCAGTTTGGCAGGGGATGTGGTTGGGAGTGGCTACACCTTC.

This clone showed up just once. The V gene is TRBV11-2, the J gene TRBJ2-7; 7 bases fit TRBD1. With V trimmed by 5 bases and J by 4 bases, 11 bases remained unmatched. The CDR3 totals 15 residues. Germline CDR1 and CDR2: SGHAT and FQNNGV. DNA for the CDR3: TGTGCCAGCAGCCTTTCCTCGGGACAGTTTTACGAGCAGTACTTC. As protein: CASSLSSGQFYEQYF.

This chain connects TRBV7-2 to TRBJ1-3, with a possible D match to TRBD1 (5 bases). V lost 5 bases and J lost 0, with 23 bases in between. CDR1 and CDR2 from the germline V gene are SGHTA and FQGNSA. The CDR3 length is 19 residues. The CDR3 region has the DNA TGTGCCAGCAGCCGCCGGGACCTCTCAGGCCCAAGCTCTGGAAACACCATATATTTT. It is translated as CASSRRDLSGPSSGNTIYF.

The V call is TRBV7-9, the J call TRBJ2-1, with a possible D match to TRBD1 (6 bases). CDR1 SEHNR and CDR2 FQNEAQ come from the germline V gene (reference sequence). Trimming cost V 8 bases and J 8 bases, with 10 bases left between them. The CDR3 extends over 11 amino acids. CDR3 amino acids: CASAGEHEQFF. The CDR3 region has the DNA TGTGCCAGCGCAGGGGAACATGAGCAGTTCTTC.

The CDR3 region has the DNA TGCAGCGTTGGGGGGGGAGTCGGGACAGATACGCAGTATTTT. As protein: CSVGGGVGTDTQYF. This rearrangement joins TRBV29-1 to TRBJ2-3, with TRBD2 identical over 7 bases. The CDR3 has 14 residues. V shed 4 bases, J shed 3 bases, and the junction held 7 bases outside the gene matches. Germline V gene data show CDR1 as SQVTM and CDR2 as ANQGSEA.

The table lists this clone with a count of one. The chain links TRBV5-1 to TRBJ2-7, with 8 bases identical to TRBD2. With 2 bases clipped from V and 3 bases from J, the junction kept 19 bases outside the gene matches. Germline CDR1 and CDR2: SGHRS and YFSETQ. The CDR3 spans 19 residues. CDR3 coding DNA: TGCGCCAGCAGCTTCCTAAACTTAGCGGGACCCCATGGGGTCTACGAGCAGTACTTC. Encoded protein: CASSFLNLAGPHGVYEQYF.

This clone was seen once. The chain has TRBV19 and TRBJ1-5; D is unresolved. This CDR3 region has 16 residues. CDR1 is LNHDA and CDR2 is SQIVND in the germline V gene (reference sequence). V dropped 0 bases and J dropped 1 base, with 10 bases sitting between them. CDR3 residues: CASSIDPGRSNQPQHF. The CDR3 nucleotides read TGTGCCAGTAGTATAGACCCTGGGAGGAGCAATCAGCCCCAGCATTTT.

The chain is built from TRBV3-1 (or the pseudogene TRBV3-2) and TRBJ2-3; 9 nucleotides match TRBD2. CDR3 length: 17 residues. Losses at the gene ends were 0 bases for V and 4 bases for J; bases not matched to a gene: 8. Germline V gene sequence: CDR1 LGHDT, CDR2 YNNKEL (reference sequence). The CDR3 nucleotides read TGTGCCAGCAGCCAAGATTTCCTAGCGGGACCCCCAGATACGCAGTATTTT. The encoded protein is CASSQDFLAGPPDTQYF.

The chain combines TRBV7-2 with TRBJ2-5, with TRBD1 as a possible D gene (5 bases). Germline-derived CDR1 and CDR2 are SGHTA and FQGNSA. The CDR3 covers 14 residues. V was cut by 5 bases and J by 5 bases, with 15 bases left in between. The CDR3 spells CASSHNQGRETQYF. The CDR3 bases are TGTGCCAGCAGCCACAATCAGGGCAGGGAGACCCAGTACTTC.

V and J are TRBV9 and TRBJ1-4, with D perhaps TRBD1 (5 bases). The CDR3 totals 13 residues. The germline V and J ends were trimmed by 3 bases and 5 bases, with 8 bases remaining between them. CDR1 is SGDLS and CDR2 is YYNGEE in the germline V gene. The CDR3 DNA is TGTGCCAGCAGCGACGACAGCAATGAAAAACTGTTTTTT. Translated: CASSDDSNEKLFF.

The CDR3 here is CSVGKENTGELFF. The CDR3 DNA reads as TGCAGCGTTGGAAAGGAGAACACCGGGGAGCTGTTTTTT. This chain links TRBV29-1 with TRBJ2-2; D unresolved. The length of the CDR3 is 13 residues. CDR1 is SQVTM, CDR2 ANQGSEA, per germline. V was cut by 4 bases and J by 1 base, with 7 bases left in between.

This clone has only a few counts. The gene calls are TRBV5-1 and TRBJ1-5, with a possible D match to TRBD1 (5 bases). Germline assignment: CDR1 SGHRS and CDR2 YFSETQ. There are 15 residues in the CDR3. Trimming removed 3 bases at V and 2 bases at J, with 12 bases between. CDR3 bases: TGCGCCAGCAGCTCTCGGCCGGGGCGCAATCAGCCCCAGCATTTT. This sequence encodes CASSSRPGRNQPQHF.

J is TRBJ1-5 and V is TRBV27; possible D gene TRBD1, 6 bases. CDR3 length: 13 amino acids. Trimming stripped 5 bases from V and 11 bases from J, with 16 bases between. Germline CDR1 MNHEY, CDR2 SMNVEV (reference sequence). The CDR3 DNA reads TGTGCCAGCAGTCCCACTCAGGGGAGGGCCCAGCATTTT. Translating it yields CASSPTQGRAQHF.

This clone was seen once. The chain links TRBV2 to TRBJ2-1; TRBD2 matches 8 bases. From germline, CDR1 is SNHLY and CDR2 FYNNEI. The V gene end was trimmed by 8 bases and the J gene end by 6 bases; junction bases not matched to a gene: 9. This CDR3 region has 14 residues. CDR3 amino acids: CASLRSGSGNEQFF. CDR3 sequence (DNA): TGTGCCAGCCTTCGGAGCGGGAGTGGCAATGAGCAGTTCTTC. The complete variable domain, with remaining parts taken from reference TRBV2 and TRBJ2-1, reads EPEVTQTPSHQVTQMGQEVILRCVPISNHLYFYWYRQILGQKVEFLVSFYNNEISEKSEIFDDQFSVERPDGSNFTLKIRSTKLEDSAMYFCASLRSGSGNEQFFGPGTRLTVL.

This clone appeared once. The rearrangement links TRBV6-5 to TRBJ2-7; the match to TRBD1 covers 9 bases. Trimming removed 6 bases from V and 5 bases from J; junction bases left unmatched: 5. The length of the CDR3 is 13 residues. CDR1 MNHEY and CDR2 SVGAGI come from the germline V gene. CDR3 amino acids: CASSGQGLDEQYF. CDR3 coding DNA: TGTGCCAGCAGCGGACAGGGGCTGGACGAGCAGTACTTC.

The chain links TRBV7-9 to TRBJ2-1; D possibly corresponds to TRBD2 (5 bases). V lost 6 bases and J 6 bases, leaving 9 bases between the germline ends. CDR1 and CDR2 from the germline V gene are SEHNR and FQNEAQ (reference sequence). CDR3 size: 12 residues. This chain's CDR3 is CASSAGSNEQFF. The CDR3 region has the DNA TGTGCCAGCAGTGCGGGCTCCAATGAGCAGTTCTTC.

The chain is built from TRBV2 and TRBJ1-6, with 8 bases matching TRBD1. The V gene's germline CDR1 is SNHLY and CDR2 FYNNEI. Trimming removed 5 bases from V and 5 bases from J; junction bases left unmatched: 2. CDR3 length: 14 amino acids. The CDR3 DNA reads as TGTGCCAGCAGTTCGGGACAGGATAATTCACCCCTCCACTTT. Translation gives CASSSGQDNSPLHF. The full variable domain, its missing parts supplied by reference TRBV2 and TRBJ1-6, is EPEVTQTPSHQVTQMGQEVILRCVPISNHLYFYWYRQILGQKVEFLVSFYNNEISEKSEIFDDQFSVERPDGSNFTLKIRSTKLEDSAMYFCASSSGQDNSPLHFGNGTRLTVT.